This T cell receptor beta chain was identified during a study of T cells after yellow fever vaccination. Study background: Some fractions had low cell numbers, and these were prepared with SMART-Seq v4 Ultra Low Input.

Overall study findings and caveats: Post-booster repertoires again held most primary-vaccination clones (about 95% CD4, roughly 88% CD8).

Turning to this clonotype: Its antigen is unidentified.

V gave up 7 bases and J gave up 8 bases, with 15 bases separating them. Germline-derived CDR1 and CDR2 are DFQATT and SNEGSKA (reference sequence). The CDR3 length is 12 residues. A 5'RACE template-switching step, the method used to make TCR cDNA, added a universal primer site and UMIs. Using its own MiXCR run on the 5' RACE reads, TCRdb lists one record per CDR3 protein. The data show just under 600,000 distinct CDR3 sequences, about 14% seen once. The sequences come from PBMCs, collected on the day of the yellow fever booster vaccination. The chain carries TRBV20-1 and TRBJ2-1; TRBD2 is a possible D gene (6 bases). This TCR was recovered from a man younger than 45 who received the YFV17D yellow fever vaccine. The CDR3 region has the DNA TGCAGTGGTGGGGGGACCGTGGATGAGCAGTTCTTC. Amino acids: CSGGGTVDEQFF.